A single sample is the source of the 3 T cell receptor beta chains below, sequenced in a study of shared clonotypes between healthy human individuals. Clones were sequenced by immunoSEQ multiplex PCR, and TCRdb holds only the in-frame ones, with some missing. The sample has about 820,000 clones, about 91% seen once. CD8 cells classed as naive were CD45RO-negative and positively selected for CCR7, excluding terminally differentiated effector memory CD45RA+ cells. What was sequenced was naive CD8+ T cells sorted from blood. The origin of the receptors is a man aged 25-40 years in good health.

V usage is TRBV4-1 and J usage is TRBJ2-1, with D possibly being TRBD1 (5 bases). This CDR3 is 13 amino acids long. Trimming removed 6 bases at V and 6 bases at J, with 12 bases between. CDR1 is MGHRA and CDR2 is YSYEKL in the germline V gene. The CDR3 region is CASSLNQGNEQFF. CDR3 coding DNA: TGCGCCAGCAGTTTGAATCAGGGCAATGAGCAGTTCTTC.

The V gene is TRBV28, the J gene TRBJ2-2, with 8 bases lining up with TRBD2. Germline values: CDR1 MDHEN, CDR2 SYDVKM. Trimming took 6 bases from V and 3 from J; bases not matched to a gene: 12. The CDR3 extends over 17 amino acids. CDR3 DNA sequence: TGTGCCAGCAGCCTCACGGGGCTAGCGGGTGACACCGGGGAGCTGTTTTTT. It is translated as CASSLTGLAGDTGELFF.

The gene calls are TRBV5-1 and TRBJ2-3; possible D gene TRBD2, 6 bases. The V and J ends lost 5 bases and 5 bases respectively, with 15 bases between them. The V gene's germline CDR1 is SGHRS and CDR2 YFSETQ. The CDR3 totals 14 residues. The CDR3 DNA reads as TGCGCCAGCAGGGGACTTCTGGGTCTAGATACGCAGTATTTT. Translating it yields CASRGLLGLDTQYF. The variable domain in full, completed from reference TRBV5-1 and TRBJ2-3, reads KAGVTQTPRYLIKTRGQQVTLSCSPISGHRSVSWYQQTPGQGLQFLFEYFSETQRNKGNFPGRFSGRQFSNSRSEMNVSTLELGDSALYLCASRGLLGLDTQYFGPGTRLTVL.